This T cell receptor beta chain stems from a study of CD8+ T cells in alopecia areata. On the study more broadly: Treatment with tofacitinib (6 to 18 months) was followed by 6 months off drug. Study-wide results and caveats: Since there was just one nonresponder, nobody can yet say how baseline CD8+ expansion ties to response. Tofacitinib significantly lowered scalp clonality and expanded CD8+ clones among the top 100.

Treatment denoted: oral pan-JAK inhibitor, 5-10 mg twice daily. As part of sample collection, lesional scalp punch biopsies and peripheral blood were taken from alopecia areata patients. Extracted from the samples, RNA was reverse transcribed into cDNA to serve as the sequencing template. Assay: immunoSEQ multiplex PCR; the TCRdb copy retains only in-frame clones and omits some. The data show some 45,000 clones, 80% to 95% seen once. A remark on this clone: What it binds is not known.

CDR1 is MGHRA and CDR2 is YSYEKL in the germline V gene. This CDR3 region has 14 residues. The V end lost 0 bases, the J end lost 0 bases, and 6 bases lay between the germline ends. J is TRBJ2-7 and V is TRBV4-1; D not certain. This sequence originates from a human donor with alopecia areata. Material: CD8+ T cells sorted from blood, obtained at week 24, from a patient treated with tofacitinib. This chain's CDR3 is CASSQEDTSYEQYF. CDR3 nucleotide sequence: TGCGCCAGCAGCCAAGAGGATACCTCCTACGAGCAGTACTTC.